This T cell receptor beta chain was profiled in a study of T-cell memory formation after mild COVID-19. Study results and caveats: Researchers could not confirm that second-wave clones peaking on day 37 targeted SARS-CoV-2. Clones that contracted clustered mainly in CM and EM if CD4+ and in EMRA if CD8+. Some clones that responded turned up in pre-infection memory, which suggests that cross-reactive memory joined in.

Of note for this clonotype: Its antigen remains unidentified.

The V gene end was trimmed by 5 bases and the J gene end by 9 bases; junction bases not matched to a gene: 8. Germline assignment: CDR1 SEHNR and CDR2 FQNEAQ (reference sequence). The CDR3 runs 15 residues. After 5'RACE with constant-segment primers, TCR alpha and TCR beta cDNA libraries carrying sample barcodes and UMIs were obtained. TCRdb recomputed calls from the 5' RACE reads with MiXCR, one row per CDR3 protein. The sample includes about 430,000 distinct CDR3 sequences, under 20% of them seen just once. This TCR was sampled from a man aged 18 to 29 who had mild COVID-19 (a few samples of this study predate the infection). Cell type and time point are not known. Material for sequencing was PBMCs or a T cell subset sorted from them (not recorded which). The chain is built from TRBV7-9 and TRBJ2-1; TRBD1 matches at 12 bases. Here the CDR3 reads CASSHGDRGRFEQFF. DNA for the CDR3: TGTGCCAGCAGCCATGGGGACAGGGGGCGGTTTGAGCAGTTCTTC.